This T cell receptor beta chain was observed in a study of beta chain features in type 1 diabetes. General study findings and limits: The naive, central memory and Treg TCRB repertoires of patients appeared to be more similar to one another than those of healthy donors.

Approximately 0.11 L of blood, on average, came from one heparinised draw per donor. Each of the CD4+ naive, central memory, regulatory and stem cell-like memory populations was sorted via CD45RO/CCR7/CD25/CD127/CD95/CD27. Expressed TCRB transcripts were sequenced because the entire RNA isolate underwent reverse transcription. Naive, central memory and regulatory T cell samples averaged around 3.9 million reads. Clones were read by immunoSEQ multiplex PCR, and TCRdb kept only the in-frame ones, dropping some. This sample yields around 400,000 clones, of which about 14% are seen a single time; 0.019% belongs to the top ten. This clone appeared a few times. No antigen is known for it. CDR1 and CDR2 (germline): MNHEY, SMNVEV (reference sequence). This CDR3 has 13 residues. V was pared by 6 bases and J by 3 bases, with 11 bases between.

The rearrangement uses TRBV27 and TRBJ1-2; possible D gene TRBD1, 5 bases. The sequenced sample consisted of naive CD4+ T cells from blood. This receptor was identified in a woman younger than 30 in good health. CDR3 coding DNA: TGTGCCAGCAGGGGCAGGGCCCACTATGGCTACACCTTC. This translates into CASRGRAHYGYTF.